The next 5 T cell receptor beta chains were all read from a single sample in a study of T cell changes during pregnancy in multiple sclerosis. Sequencing used immunoSEQ multiplex PCR; TCRdb keeps in-frame clones, though not all of them. The table lists fewer than 35,000 clones, around 93% of them singletons, with 0.4% to 0.5% in the top ten. Sequenced material: CD4+ T cells from peripheral blood mononuclear cells, taken in the second trimester of pregnancy. The receptors shown here come from a female donor with multiple sclerosis, enrolled in a pregnancy study.

The chain uses TRBV10-3 and TRBJ2-1; D ambiguous. This CDR3 region has 11 residues. Germline V CDR1 and CDR2: ENHRY, SYGVKD. Deletions cut 4 bases from V and 6 bases from J, with 4 bases between. In DNA form, the CDR3 reads TGTGCCATCAGTGCAGGCAATGAGCAGTTCTTC. As protein: CAISAGNEQFF.

The chain carries TRBV27 and TRBJ2-6; possibly TRBD1 for D (6 bases). The CDR3 covers 18 residues. Trimming cost V 5 bases and J 0 bases, with 17 bases left between them. Per germline, CDR1 MNHEY and CDR2 SMNVEV (reference sequence). This chain's CDR3 is CASSTLGQPNSGANVLTF. The DNA for the CDR3 is TGTGCCAGCAGTACCTTAGGACAGCCGAACTCTGGGGCCAACGTCCTGACTTTC.

V usage is TRBV28 and J usage is TRBJ2-5; the match to TRBD1 covers 8 bases. Trimming cost V 6 bases and J 2 bases; bases outside gene matches: 5. Germline loops: CDR1 MDHEN, CDR2 SYDVKM. The CDR3 sequence is 14 residues long. The CDR3: CASSNHRGQETQYF. The CDR3 DNA reads TGTGCCAGCAGCAACCACAGGGGGCAAGAGACCCAGTACTTC. Full variable domain (missing parts from reference TRBV28 and TRBJ2-5): DVKVTQSSRYLVKRTGEKVFLECVQDMDHENMFWYRQDPGLGLRLIYFSYDVKMKEKGDIPEGYSVSREKKERFSLILESASTNQTSMYLCASSNHRGQETQYFGPGTRLLVL.

As for this clone: A junction end diverges from the germline sequence, so it may reflect a read error. This chain connects TRBV4-2 to TRBJ2-7; 7 positions match TRBD2. This CDR3 has 14 amino acids. CDR1 and CDR2 from the germline V gene are LGHNA and YNFKEQ. Here the CDR3 DNA reads TGTGCCAGCAGCGAAGAGAGCGGGACTTACGAGCAGTACTTC. Amino acids: CASSEESGTYEQYF.

The rearrangement uses TRBV7-3 and TRBJ1-1, with TRBD1 identical over 7 bases. Trimming took 5 bases from V and 4 from J; bases not matched to a gene: 7. The CDR3 has 14 residues. Germline V gene lookup returns CDR1 SGHTA and CDR2 FQGTGA. CDR3 DNA: TGTGCCAGCAGCACGCAGGGGGGAGGCACTGAAGCTTTCTTT. Translated, it gives CASSTQGGGTEAFF.